A single sample is the source of the 30 T cell receptor beta chains below, sequenced in a study of cytomegalovirus exposure and HLA in healthy donors. The PCR ran on 60 Vbeta and 13 Jbeta primers. The protocol was immunoSEQ multiplex PCR, while the TCRdb copy is restricted to in-frame clones and leaves out a portion. The sample is made up of approximately 96,000 clones, and the top ten hold 4.5% to 6.5% of it. Sequencing used PBMCs. The source of these receptors is a girl between 10 and 17 years old in good health and CMV-seropositive.

V usage is TRBV28 and J usage is TRBJ2-3, with D tentatively TRBD1 (5 bases). The V end was cut by 10 bases, the J end by 0 bases, with 14 bases between. CDR3 length: 14 residues. Germline CDR1 is MDHEN and CDR2 is SYDVKM. Written as DNA, the CDR3 is TGTGCCACAGCGAAGGGGATTAGCACAGATACGCAGTATTTT. Encoded protein: CATAKGISTDTQYF.

The V and J genes are TRBV5-1 and TRBJ1-6; D unclear. The CDR3 runs to 15 residues. The V gene lost 0 bases and the J gene lost 5 bases, with 9 bases spanning the gap. Per germline, CDR1 SGHRS and CDR2 YFSETQ. The CDR3 region has the DNA TGCGCCAGCAGCTTGGGCCCTGGGCATAATTCACCCCTCCACTTT. Protein product: CASSLGPGHNSPLHF. The variable domain in full, with the rest retrieved from reference TRBV5-1 and TRBJ1-6, is KAGVTQTPRYLIKTRGQQVTLSCSPISGHRSVSWYQQTPGQGLQFLFEYFSETQRNKGNFPGRFSGRQFSNSRSEMNVSTLELGDSALYLCASSLGPGHNSPLHFGNGTRLTVT.

The chain uses TRBV4-3 and TRBJ2-1, with D uncertain. Germline V lookup: CDR1 LGHNA, CDR2 YSLEER. V was shortened by 0 bases and J by 8 bases, with 17 bases between the two germline ends. The CDR3 spans 16 residues. The CDR3 loop reads CASSQDWRLLLDEQFF. CDR3 nucleotides: TGCGCCAGCAGCCAAGATTGGCGACTTCTACTCGATGAGCAGTTCTTC.

This chain joins TRBV6-5 and TRBJ1-1; D is undetermined. Trimming shortened V by 6 bases and J by 1 base, and 15 bases separated the two germline ends. Looked up from germline, CDR1 is MNHEY and CDR2 is SVGAGI. The CDR3 consists of 15 residues. The CDR3 loop reads CASRLSTPGNTEAFF. The CDR3 DNA reads TGTGCCAGCAGACTATCGACCCCGGGGAACACTGAAGCTTTCTTT.

CDR3 residues: CASSQDVDLAGGPVEQYF. CDR3 nucleotides: TGTGCCAGCAGCCAAGACGTGGATTTAGCGGGGGGGCCTGTAGAGCAGTACTTC. The rearrangement uses TRBV4-2 and TRBJ2-7; 11 bases fit TRBD2. CDR3 length: 18 amino acids. With 0 bases clipped from V and 7 bases from J, the junction kept 14 bases outside the gene matches. Germline loops: CDR1 LGHNA, CDR2 YNFKEQ.

This rearrangement joins TRBV5-6 to TRBJ1-2; 9 bases fit TRBD1. The V gene end was trimmed by 2 bases and the J gene end by 7 bases; junction bases not matched to a gene: 6. This CDR3 is 14 amino acids long. Germline V gene lookup returns CDR1 SGHDT and CDR2 YYEEEE. This chain's CDR3 is CASSFGDRAAGYTF. The DNA for the CDR3 is TGTGCCAGCAGCTTCGGGGACAGGGCGGCTGGCTACACCTTC.

The V call is TRBV5-6, the J call TRBJ2-3, with 7 bases lining up with TRBD2. The CDR3 covers 17 residues. Germline assignment: CDR1 SGHDT and CDR2 YYEEEE. The junction had 12 bases not matched to a gene; V was cut back by 0 bases and J by 5 bases. The CDR3 DNA reads TGTGCCAGCAGCTTGGGTGGAGTGGGGGGGTTGGAAGATACGCAGTATTTT. It translates to CASSLGGVGGLEDTQYF.

This chain joins TRBV5-1 and TRBJ2-3; the D gene is possibly TRBD1 (5 bases). The germline CDR1 and CDR2 sequences are SGHRS and YFSETQ. Between the trimmed V and J ends, which lost 3 bases and 2 bases, there was a span of 19 bases. This CDR3 region has 17 residues. The CDR3 sequence is CASSWNRDRVDTDTQYF. The CDR3 nucleotides read TGCGCCAGCAGCTGGAACCGAGACAGAGTGGACACAGATACGCAGTATTTT.

The gene calls are TRBV2 and TRBJ1-5; 10 bases agree with TRBD1. CDR1 and CDR2 from the germline V gene are SNHLY and FYNNEI. The CDR3 covers 15 residues. The V gene end was trimmed by 5 bases and the J gene end by 5 bases; junction bases not matched to a gene: 6. The DNA for the CDR3 is TGTGCCAGCAGTCTGGGACAGGGGAATTATCAGCCCCAGCATTTT. This gives the protein CASSLGQGNYQPQHF.

The V and J genes are TRBV19 and TRBJ1-2, with 9 bases that match TRBD1. The CDR3 contains 14 residues. Germline V gene lookup returns CDR1 LNHDA and CDR2 SQIVND (reference sequence). V gave up 4 bases and J gave up 7 bases; unmatched junction bases: 7. CDR3: CASSTRDRVAGYTF. CDR3 DNA: TGTGCCAGTAGTACCCGGGACAGGGTGGCTGGCTACACCTTC.

The chain links TRBV7-2 to TRBJ2-3, with 7 bases that match TRBD1. The germline gives CDR1 SGHTA, CDR2 FQGNSA. With 0 bases clipped from V and 7 bases from J, the junction kept 4 bases outside the gene matches. This CDR3 is built from 14 residues. The CDR3 DNA follows: TGTGCCAGCAGCTTAGCGCAGGGGGTAAATACGCAGTATTTT. Translating gives CASSLAQGVNTQYF.

The V gene is TRBV7-7, the J gene TRBJ2-7; TRBD2 matches at 7 bases. Unmatched junction bases numbered 4, after V lost 5 bases and J lost 0 bases. The CDR3 length is 14 residues. Germline V gene lookup returns CDR1 SSHAT and CDR2 FNYEAQ (reference sequence). Written as DNA, the CDR3 is TGTGCCAGCAGCCCAGGGAGGGTCTCCTACGAGCAGTACTTC. This encodes CASSPGRVSYEQYF.

Here the CDR3 DNA reads TGCGCCAGCAGGGACACGAGCTACGAGCAGTACTTC. It yields the protein CASRDTSYEQYF. The V and J genes are TRBV10-2 and TRBJ2-7; weak D call: TRBD1 (5 bases). The germline V and J ends were trimmed by 6 bases and 3 bases, with 9 bases remaining between them. Germline CDR1 and CDR2: WSHSY and SAAADI. This CDR3 has 12 amino acids.

The DNA of the CDR3 is TGTGCCAGCAGCGAGACAGGATGGCCCCAGCATTTT. Translated: CASSETGWPQHF. The chain combines TRBV7-9 with TRBJ1-5; TRBD1 might be the D (6 bases). CDR3 length: 12 residues. Trimming took 5 bases from V and 9 from J, leaving 11 bases between them. Germline CDR1 reads SEHNR; CDR2 reads FQNEAQ (reference sequence).

This chain uses TRBV9 with TRBJ1-3; TRBD1 might be the D (6 bases). The germline V gene has CDR1 SGDLS and CDR2 YYNGEE. Between the trimmed V and J ends, which lost 0 bases and 8 bases, there was a span of 15 bases. The CDR3 is 15 amino acids. The CDR3 region is CASSVDPGVVDTIYF. The CDR3 DNA sequence: TGTGCCAGCAGCGTAGACCCAGGGGTGGTGGACACCATATATTTT.

With respect to this clone: An end of the junction differs from the germline gene, which may be a read error. The J gene is TRBJ2-7, the V gene TRBV4-1, with 10 nucleotides matching TRBD1. The CDR3 loop spans 14 amino acids. CDR1 and CDR2 (germline): MGHRA, YSYEKL. CDR3 nucleotides: TGCGCCAGCAGCCAAGATGAGGGACAGGGGCGTCTTTTCTTC. Translating gives CASSQDEGQGRLFF.

The V and J genes are TRBV5-3 and TRBJ1-2; D is uncertain. TRBV5-3 is assigned to the ORF class and has an uncertain function. The CDR3 loop spans 14 amino acids. Trimming left V 1 base short and J 2 bases short, with 9 bases between. In nucleotides, the CDR3 is TGTGCCAGAAGCTTGCGGGTGGCAAACTATGGCTACACCTTC. Its translation: CARSLRVANYGYTF.

The gene calls are TRBV27 and TRBJ2-1; D gene uncertain. The germline V gene has CDR1 MNHEY and CDR2 SMNVEV (reference sequence). CDR3 length: 13 residues. V lost 9 bases and J lost 0, with 9 bases in between. CDR3: CASARSSYNEQFF. CDR3 DNA: TGTGCCAGTGCTAGAAGCTCCTACAATGAGCAGTTCTTC.

J is TRBJ2-7 and V is TRBV5-6, with D possibly TRBD2 on 6 matching bases. The germline gives CDR1 SGHDT, CDR2 YYEEEE. Trimming removed 4 bases at V and 4 bases at J, with 12 bases between. CDR3 length: 13 amino acids. CDR3 loop: CASSREGRYEQYV. The CDR3 DNA reads as TGTGCCAGCAGCCGAGAGGGGAGGTACGAGCAGTACGTC.

This sequence joins TRBV6-1 and TRBJ1-4, with 9 nucleotides matching TRBD1. The CDR3 covers 13 residues. V lost 6 bases and J lost 5; bases outside the gene matches: 1. The germline V gene has CDR1 MNHNS and CDR2 SASEGT. Here the CDR3 DNA reads TGTGCCAGCAGAGGACAGGGGAATGAAAAACTGTTTTTT. Protein product: CASRGQGNEKLFF.

V is TRBV9 and J is TRBJ1-6; a possible D gene is TRBD1 (6 bases). V was clipped by 3 bases and J by 3 bases, with 13 bases between them. CDR1 is SGDLS and CDR2 is YYNGEE in the germline V gene. The CDR3 contains 16 residues. The CDR3 nucleotides are TGTGCCAGCAGCGCCGAAACAGGGAGCTATAATTCACCCCTCCACTTT. Translation: CASSAETGSYNSPLHF.

The V and J genes are TRBV7-8 and TRBJ2-1; a weak D match, TRBD2 (6 bases). Germline values: CDR1 SGHVS, CDR2 FQNEAQ. V gave up 7 bases and J gave up 9 bases, with 19 bases separating them. CDR3 size: 14 residues. CDR3 in amino acids: CASITGTGPTEQFF. CDR3 sequence (DNA): TGTGCCAGCATTACGGGGACTGGACCCACTGAGCAGTTCTTC.

This chain joins TRBV15 and TRBJ1-2; TRBD1 agrees at 7 bases. The J segment lost 4 bases and the V segment lost 3 bases, leaving 5 bases of the junction unmatched. In germline, CDR1 is LNHNV, CDR2 YYDKDF (reference sequence). The CDR3 covers 14 residues. The CDR3 DNA is TGTGCCACCAGCAGGCAGGGGGGAGTCTATGGCTACACCTTC. It codes for CATSRQGGVYGYTF.

The rearrangement links TRBV19 to TRBJ1-1; 7 nucleotides align to TRBD1. Germline V lookup: CDR1 LNHDA, CDR2 SQIVND (reference sequence). CDR3 length: 16 residues. V shed 2 bases and J 0 bases; nucleotides not matched to a gene: 6. The CDR3 loop reads CASSIYTGTVNTEAFF. The CDR3 DNA reads TGTGCCAGTAGTATATACACCGGGACAGTGAACACTGAAGCTTTCTTT.

The chain links TRBV7-3 to TRBJ2-7, with TRBD1 as a possible D gene (6 bases). CDR1 and CDR2 (germline): SGHTA, FQGTGA. The CDR3 sequence is 14 residues long. Trimming stripped 3 bases from V and 2 bases from J, with 11 bases between. The CDR3 DNA reads TGTGCCAGCAGCTTGACAGGTGGCGCCTACGAGCAGTACGTC. Its protein is CASSLTGGAYEQYV.

The chain couples TRBV5-4 to TRBJ2-4, with D tentatively TRBD2 (6 bases). Germline V gene sequence: CDR1 SGHNT, CDR2 YYREEE (reference sequence). Trimming cost V 2 bases and J 6 bases, with 18 bases left between them. The CDR3 totals 16 residues. For the CDR3, the DNA is TGTGCCAGCAGCTTTCGTGGGAGTCCGCGGGGAAACATTCAGTACTTC. Its protein product is CASSFRGSPRGNIQYF.

Concerning this clone: Other DNA variants within this sample encode the same CDR3. The V call is TRBV5-1, the J call TRBJ1-6, with a possible D match to TRBD1 (6 bases). V lost 4 bases to trimming and J lost 5 bases, with 10 bases between them. CDR3 size: 14 residues. Germline V lookup: CDR1 SGHRS, CDR2 YFSETQ. In nucleotides, the CDR3 is TGCGCCAGCAGCCTGGGACAAGATAATTCACCCCTCCACTTT. It translates to CASSLGQDNSPLHF.

The rearrangement joins TRBV5-6 to TRBJ2-7, with 8 bases that match TRBD1. J lost 5 bases, V lost 0 bases, and 7 bases had no gene match. The CDR3 runs 15 residues. Germline V gene data show CDR1 as SGHDT and CDR2 as YYEEEE. The CDR3 sequence is CASSLESRGLNEQYV. DNA for the CDR3: TGTGCCAGCAGCTTGGAAAGCAGGGGGCTAAACGAGCAGTACGTC.

V and J are TRBV4-1 and TRBJ1-4; the D gene is possibly TRBD1 (5 bases). This CDR3 is 16 amino acids long. CDR1 MGHRA and CDR2 YSYEKL come from the germline V gene. V was cut by 0 bases and J by 5 bases, with 13 bases left in between. This CDR3 reads CASSQDVRGLNEKLFF. The CDR3 coding sequence is TGCGCCAGCAGCCAAGATGTGCGGGGGTTAAATGAAAAACTGTTTTTT.

The chain uses TRBV7-8 and TRBJ1-1; D not resolved. The CDR3 consists of 14 residues. Germline V gives CDR1 SGHVS, CDR2 FQNEAQ. V was shortened by 1 base and J by 3 bases, with 9 bases between the two germline ends. CDR3 sequence (DNA): TGTGCCAGCAGCTTAGGGAGCGACTACACTGAAGCTTTCTTT. It yields the protein CASSLGSDYTEAFF.